The T cell receptor beta chain described here comes from a study of technical replicates of blood from a handful of donors (dated by TCRdb to 2015 to 2018). To prepare the library, the immunoSEQ multiplex PCR assay was applied. Held by TCRdb, this immuneACCESS table contains in-frame sequences only and omits some clones. Under half of the omission traces to an unresolved V gene where checked; the cause of the rest is unknown. This sample has nearly 70,000 clones in its table, and roughly 92% of those were observed once. In total, the top ten clones hold over 4% of the sample. This clone came up once. What this receptor recognizes is not known. Base qualities are not provided; no much larger clone lies one nucleotide away. From a lookup of the germline V gene, CDR1 and CDR2 are SGHAT and FQNNGV. The CDR3 runs 14 residues from the cysteine to the phenylalanine. CDR3 DNA is the only sequence kept; it has 42 bases, read in frame from the first base. Trimming takes 1 base off V and 3 bases off J; junction bases not matched to a gene: 1.

The sample was PBMCs. This clonotype was sampled from a human donor in good health. Some clones in this sample may be carry-over from other donors' samples. The chain uses TRBV11-2 and TRBJ1-1; 8 central bases correspond to TRBD1. The CDR3 loop reads CASSLGQGHTEAFF. The bases read TGTGCCAGCAGCTTAGGACAGGGGCACACTGAAGCTTTCTTT.